A single TCR beta chain is shown here with its context. Its matching antigen is unknown. Germline CDR1 SEHNR, CDR2 FQNEAQ (reference sequence). The CDR3 is 14 residues long. J was trimmed by 4 bases and V by 6 bases; bases with no gene match: 8. This specimen belongs to a study of cytomegalovirus exposure and HLA in healthy donors. Points from the study as a whole: Evidence from a later analysis indicated that most CMV-associated TCR beta chains looked HLA-restricted. A reported reduction in N-insertions relative to the roughly 670-donor mean was seen in an Asian-associated ancestry cluster in a later analysis.

Primers included in the PCR were 60 Vbeta and 13 Jbeta primers. The protocol was immunoSEQ multiplex PCR, while the TCRdb copy is restricted to in-frame clones and leaves out a portion. The sample has some 100,000 clones; over 65% are singletons. This chain joins TRBV7-9 and TRBJ1-2; 7 positions agree with TRBD1. This sequence originates from a female donor in good health and CMV-seronegative. The sample was PBMCs. The CDR3 bases are TGTGCCAGCAGTCCCCAAACAGGGGCCTATGGCTACACCTTC. It codes for CASSPQTGAYGYTF.